This T cell receptor (beta chain) was recovered during a study of vaccination and CD4 T cells after COVID-19. Findings of the study overall: Although the median of SARS-CoV-2-reactive clonotypes rose from about 20 to 38, the change was not significant. This study had few convalescent patients and no early post-infection samples.

Per germline, CDR1 SGHNT and CDR2 YYREEE (reference sequence). V lost 1 base and J lost 2; bases outside the gene matches: 4. The CDR3 is made up of 16 amino acids. As concerns this clonotype: Its target is not known.

Specified treatment: approximately 11-day PBMC culture with coronavirus spike peptide pools or control peptides (ViraFEST assay). The Oncomine TCR Beta short-read assay was what sequenced the DNA obtained from cultured CD4+ T cells. One entry per CDR3 protein results from TCRdb running MiXCR on the PCR reads. Found here are more than 9,000 distinct CDR3 sequences, under 70% of them singletons; the top ten hold 30% to 40%. This sequence originates from a human donor who had recovered from COVID-19. The sequenced sample consisted of CD4+ T cells from blood, cultured in vitro. The chain couples TRBV5-4 to TRBJ2-1, with TRBD2 identical over 9 bases. The CDR3 DNA sequence: TGTGCCAGCAGCTTGAGCGGGGGGAGGGCCTACAATGAGCAGTTCTTC. This codes for CASSLSGGRAYNEQFF. The full variable domain, rest sourced from reference TRBV5-4 and TRBJ2-1, is ETGVTQSPTHLIKTRGQQVTLRCSSQSGHNTVSWYQQALGQGPQFIFQYYREEENGRGNFPPRFSGLQFPNYSSELNVNALELDDSALYLCASSLSGGRAYNEQFFGPGTRLTVL.